This T cell receptor beta chain was captured by sequencing in a study of CD4 T cell repertoires in COVID-19. On the study more broadly: Other coronavirus spike proteins restimulated relabeled CFSE-low cells expanded with IL-2 for 10 days. The study, taken as a whole, reports: Suggested intraclonal diversification: top SARS-CoV-2-reactive clonotypes appeared in two or three memory subsets.

Samples came from patients recovered from mild-to-severe COVID-19. Within the sample, this clone is large. Its antigen remains unidentified. TCRdb's copy holds only in-frame clones and misses some; the assay was immunoSEQ multiplex PCR. The sample has about 1,700 clones, roughly 15% seen once; the top ten hold around 11%. The sequence derives from a human donor who had COVID-19. The starting material was memory CD4+ T cells, cultured in vitro, obtained after recovery from COVID-19.

The CDR3 sequence: CASSALRTTEAFF. In DNA, the CDR3 is TGCGCCAGCAGCGCCCTCAGGACTACTGAAGCTTTCTTT. The V and J genes are TRBV5-1 and TRBJ1-1; D unresolved. The V gene lost 4 bases and the J gene lost 5 bases, with 12 bases spanning the gap. CDR3 length equals 13 residues. Germline-derived CDR1 and CDR2 are SGHRS and YFSETQ.